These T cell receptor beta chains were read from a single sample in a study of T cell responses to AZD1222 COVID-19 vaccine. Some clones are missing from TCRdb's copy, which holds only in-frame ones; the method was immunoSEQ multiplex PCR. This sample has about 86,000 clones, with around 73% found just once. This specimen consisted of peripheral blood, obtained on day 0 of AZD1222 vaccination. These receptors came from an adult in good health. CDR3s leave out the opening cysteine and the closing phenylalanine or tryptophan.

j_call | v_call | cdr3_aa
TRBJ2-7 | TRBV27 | ASSPQAGGDEQY
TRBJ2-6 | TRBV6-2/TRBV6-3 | ASSLSSGRDFSSGANVLT
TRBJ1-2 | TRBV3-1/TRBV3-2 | ASSQDAGRYGYT
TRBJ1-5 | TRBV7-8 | ATGRNSNQPQH
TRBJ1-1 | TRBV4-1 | ASSQGQGFRAEAF
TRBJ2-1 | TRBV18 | ASSPGLAGDNEQF
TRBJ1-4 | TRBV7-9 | ASSPGQGGREKLF
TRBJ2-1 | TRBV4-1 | ASSPSKTSSHEQF
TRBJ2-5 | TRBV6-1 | ASSARGEETQY
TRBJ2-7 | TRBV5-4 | ASSLEGPGREQY
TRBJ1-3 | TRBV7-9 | ASSRGTGGYSGNTIY
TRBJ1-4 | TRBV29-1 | SVEPVQNEKLF
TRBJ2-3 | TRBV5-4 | ASSLELAGDTQY
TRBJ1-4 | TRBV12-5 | ASGLVLQFPNEKLF
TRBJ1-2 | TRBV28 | ASSLGQGYGYT
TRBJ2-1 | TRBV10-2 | ASSGGQGILNSYNEQF
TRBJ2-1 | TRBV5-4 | ASSLPSGDYNEQF
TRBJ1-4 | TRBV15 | ATSRTGAGEKLF
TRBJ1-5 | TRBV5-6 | ASSSYTGTKSNQPQH
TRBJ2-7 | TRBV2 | ASRPGQDTYEQY
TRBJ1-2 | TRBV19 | ASSTPALEQVNYGYT
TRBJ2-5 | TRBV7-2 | ASSSPRQGETQY
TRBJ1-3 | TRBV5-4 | ASSPDPPGNSGNTIY
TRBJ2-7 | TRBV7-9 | ASSLAGVYEQY
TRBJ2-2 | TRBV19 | ASSILAGDTGELF
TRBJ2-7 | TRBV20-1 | SASMLGLYEQY
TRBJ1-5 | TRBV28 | ASTRGGSNQPQH
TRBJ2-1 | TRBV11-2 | ASSLDVVEQF
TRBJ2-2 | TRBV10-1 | ASSEFVTGSNTGELF
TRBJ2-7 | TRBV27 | ASIGLAGGDYEQY
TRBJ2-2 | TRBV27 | ATRSGGRTGELF
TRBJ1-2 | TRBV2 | ASLGYSGQNYGYT
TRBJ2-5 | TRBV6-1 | ASSERAKVAGGPRETQY
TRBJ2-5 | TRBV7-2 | ASSLAGYQETQY
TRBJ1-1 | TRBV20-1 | SAAWNTEAF
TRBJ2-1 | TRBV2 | ATHPGLAGGEQF
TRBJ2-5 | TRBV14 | ASSPGETQY
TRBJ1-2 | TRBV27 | ASREGLGRGGGYT
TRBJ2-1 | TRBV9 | ASSVVGGRLFNEQF
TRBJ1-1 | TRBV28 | ASRQLNTEAF
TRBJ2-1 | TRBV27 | ASSLEAGFGNEQF
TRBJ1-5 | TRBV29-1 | SVGAEGQPQH
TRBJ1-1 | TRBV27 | ASSLKRNTEAF
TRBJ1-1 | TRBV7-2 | ASSSGTVFEAF
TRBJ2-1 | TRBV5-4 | ASSTLAGVSYNEQF
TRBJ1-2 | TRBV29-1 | SVERERFRGYT
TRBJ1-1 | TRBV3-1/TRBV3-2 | ASSLGHSNTEAF
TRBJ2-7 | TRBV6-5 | ASSRGYSAAYEQY
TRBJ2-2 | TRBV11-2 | ASPGLSGELF
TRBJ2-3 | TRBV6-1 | ASSAPDSLLTDTQY
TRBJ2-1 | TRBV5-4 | ASSRAAGPSYNEQF
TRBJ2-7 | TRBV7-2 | ASSIGRPGSYEQY
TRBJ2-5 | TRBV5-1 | ASQQGDQETQY
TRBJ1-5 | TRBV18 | ASSPSRTANNQPQH
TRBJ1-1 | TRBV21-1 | ASMKRALTTEAF
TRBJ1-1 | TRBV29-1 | SVRSETGSTEAF
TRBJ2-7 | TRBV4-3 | ASSQDTSGAGEQY
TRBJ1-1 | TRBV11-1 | ASALDRGDTEAF